Below are 27 T cell receptor beta chains sequenced from a single sample in a study of T cell repertoires in cytomegalovirus infection. TCRdb redid the calling of the reads with MiXCR, one entry per CDR3 protein. Of 490,000 or so distinct CDR3 sequences in the sample, about 11% were seen once. The sequenced material came from PBMCs. These receptors all come from a human donor in good health (CMV status not recorded). Some clones in this sample may be carry-over from other donors' samples.

This clonotype was picked up a small number of times. The CDR3 sequence: CASSPPPGQREYGYTF. The CDR3 coding sequence is TGTGCCAGCAGCCCACCCCCGGGACAGAGGGAGTATGGCTACACCTTC. V usage is TRBV5-4 and J usage is TRBJ1-2; 7 nucleotides match TRBD1. The ends lost 4 bases at V and 5 bases at J; junction bases unmatched: 14. This CDR3 has 16 residues. In germline, CDR1 is SGHNT, CDR2 YYREEE (reference sequence).

This chain connects TRBV11-1 to TRBJ2-3, with D perhaps assigned TRBD1 or TRBD2 (6 bases each). CDR1 SGHAT and CDR2 FQDESV come from the germline V gene (reference sequence). The V end was cut by 8 bases, the J end by 5 bases, with 14 bases between. This CDR3 is 13 amino acids long. The CDR3 DNA follows: TGTGCCAGCCAACCGGAGGGGGTAGATACGCAGTATTTT. This gives the protein CASQPEGVDTQYF. Together with reference TRBV11-1 and TRBJ2-3, the CDR3 gives the full variable domain: EAEVAQSPRYKITEKSQAVAFWCDPISGHATLYWYRQILGQGPELLVQFQDESVVDDSQLPKDRFSAERLKGVDSTLKIQPAELGDSAMYLCASQPEGVDTQYFGPGTRLTVL.

This sequence joins TRBV20-1 and TRBJ1-5, with TRBD1 matching 12 bases. This CDR3 is built from 14 residues. The germline V gene encodes CDR1 DFQATT and CDR2 SNEGSKA (reference sequence). The junction had 5 bases not matched to a gene; V was cut back by 1 base and J by 10 bases. CDR3 amino acids: CSARGDRGLGPQHF. The CDR3 DNA is TGCAGTGCTAGAGGGGACAGGGGGCTTGGACCCCAGCATTTT.

This clonotype came up a few times. CDR3 sequence (DNA): TGTGCCAGCACCCCTTATGGGGGACGCAAATTGAACACTGAAGCTTTCTTT. Translated: CASTPYGGRKLNTEAFF. The chain is built from TRBV7-9 and TRBJ1-1; D is perhaps TRBD1 (5 bases). Between the trimmed V and J ends, which lost 7 bases and 0 bases, there was a span of 21 bases. The CDR3 length is 17 residues. Germline CDR1 SEHNR, CDR2 FQNEAQ (reference sequence).

The chain carries TRBV2 and TRBJ2-1, with 10 bases fitting TRBD1. CDR3 length: 15 amino acids. Germline V gene lookup returns CDR1 SNHLY and CDR2 FYNNEI. V dropped 6 bases and J dropped 4; count of bases not matched to a gene: 6. The chain's CDR3 is CASRGDRGEYNEQFF. In DNA form, the CDR3 reads TGTGCCAGCAGGGGGGACAGGGGAGAGTACAATGAGCAGTTCTTC.

Only a few counts were recorded for this clonotype. The chain is built from TRBV19 and TRBJ2-7, with D maybe TRBD2 (5 bases). Germline CDR1 reads LNHDA; CDR2 reads SQIVND (reference sequence). V lost 6 bases to trimming and J lost 0 bases, with 15 bases between them. CDR3 size: 15 residues. The DNA of the CDR3 is TGTGCCAGTAGCCCCCGAGATAGCGCCTCCTACGAGCAGTACTTC. This sequence encodes CASSPRDSASYEQYF. Based on the CDR3 plus reference TRBV19 and TRBJ2-7, the full variable domain is DGGITQSPKYLFRKEGQNVTLSCEQNLNHDAMYWYRQDPGQGLRLIYYSQIVNDFQKGDIAEGYSVSREKKESFPLTVTSAQKNPTAFYLCASSPRDSASYEQYFGPGTRLTVT.

The chain links TRBV9 to TRBJ1-2; perhaps TRBD1 as D (6 bases). With 0 bases removed from V and 6 bases from J, the gap between germline ends came to 9 bases. Germline V gene sequence: CDR1 SGDLS, CDR2 YYNGEE. The length of the CDR3 is 13 residues. The CDR3 DNA reads as TGTGCCAGCAGCGTAGGGCCAGGGGATGGCTACACCTTC. Translating it yields CASSVGPGDGYTF.

The table lists this clonotype with many counts. The V gene is TRBV20-1, the J gene TRBJ1-2; no clear D gene. CDR1 DFQATT and CDR2 SNEGSKA come from the germline V gene (reference sequence). The CDR3 sequence is 12 residues long. Trimming removed 5 bases at V and 3 bases at J, with 10 bases between. CDR3 coding DNA: TGCAGTGCTGAAGGGCTAGACTATGGCTACACCTTC. Its translation is CSAEGLDYGYTF.

This clonotype has only a few counts. V is TRBV5-1 and J is TRBJ2-7; 8 nucleotides match TRBD2. Germline V gene data show CDR1 as SGHRS and CDR2 as YFSETQ. The CDR3 sequence is 15 residues long. V lost 0 bases, J lost 4 bases, and 6 bases stayed unmatched. The CDR3 sequence: CASSLVTGGGYEQYF. Written as DNA, the CDR3 is TGCGCCAGCAGCTTGGTTACGGGAGGGGGTTACGAGCAGTACTTC.

This clonotype appeared many times. This chain joins TRBV7-2 and TRBJ1-5, with no clear D. Germline V lookup: CDR1 SGHTA, CDR2 FQGNSA. Trimming took off 1 base at V and 4 bases at J, with 8 bases between the two ends. The CDR3 consists of 14 residues. The CDR3 DNA reads as TGTGCCAGCAGCTTAGTAACCCGAAATCAGCCCCAGCATTTT. It is translated as CASSLVTRNQPQHF. The variable domain in full, completed from reference TRBV7-2 and TRBJ1-5, reads GAGVSQSPSNKVTEKGKDVELRCDPISGHTALYWYRQSLGQGLEFLIYFQGNSAPDKSGLPSDRFSAERTGGSVSTLTIQRTQQEDSAVYLCASSLVTRNQPQHFGDGTRLSIL.

This clonotype turned up a few times. The chain links TRBV20-1 to TRBJ2-7; 15 bases line up with TRBD2. CDR1 and CDR2 from the germline V gene are DFQATT and SNEGSKA (reference sequence). The V segment lost 0 bases and the J segment 0 bases; nucleotides outside the gene matches: 9. The CDR3 extends over 19 amino acids. In DNA, the CDR3 is TGCAGTGCTAGAGATCAAGGACTAGCGGGAGGGAAGAGCTCCTACGAGCAGTACTTC. Residues: CSARDQGLAGGKSSYEQYF.

This clonotype was picked up one time. The V and J genes are TRBV5-1 and TRBJ2-7; tentatively, D is TRBD2 (6 bases). The V and J ends lost 4 bases and 2 bases respectively, with 22 bases between them. CDR3 length: 17 residues. Germline V gene data show CDR1 as SGHRS and CDR2 as YFSETQ. CDR3 nucleotide sequence: TGCGCCAGCAGCCCCTCGGGGGATCGAGCGGCAGCCTACGAGCAGTACTTC. This gives the protein CASSPSGDRAAAYEQYF. Full variable domain (remainder filled in from reference TRBV5-1 and TRBJ2-7): KAGVTQTPRYLIKTRGQQVTLSCSPISGHRSVSWYQQTPGQGLQFLFEYFSETQRNKGNFPGRFSGRQFSNSRSEMNVSTLELGDSALYLCASSPSGDRAAAYEQYFGPGTRLTVT.

This clonotype was observed a few times. V gene TRBV19 combines with J gene TRBJ1-4, with TRBD1 matching over 7 bases. The J segment lost 3 bases and the V segment lost 5 bases, leaving 6 bases of the junction unmatched. Germline CDR1 reads LNHDA; CDR2 reads SQIVND (reference sequence). The CDR3 consists of 15 residues. CDR3 in amino acids: CASSPGGMANEKLFF. The CDR3 DNA sequence: TGTGCCAGTAGTCCAGGGGGAATGGCTAATGAAAAACTGTTTTTT.

This clonotype was counted at least ten times. This sequence joins TRBV27 and TRBJ2-7; 7 bases align to TRBD2. Germline CDR1 reads MNHEY; CDR2 reads SMNVEV (reference sequence). The J segment lost 0 bases and the V segment lost 8 bases, leaving 4 bases of the junction unmatched. This CDR3 region has 13 residues. The CDR3 reads CASSGGSSYEQYF. CDR3 bases: TGTGCCAGCTCAGGCGGGAGCTCCTACGAGCAGTACTTC.

This clonotype occurred many times. The DNA for the CDR3 is TGTGCCAGCAGTCCCGACAGCATGTCATTGATCCCGGGGAACAATGAGCAGTTCTTC. It encodes CASSPDSMSLIPGNNEQFF. V gene TRBV6-1 combines with J gene TRBJ2-1, with D perhaps assigned TRBD1 or TRBD2 (5 bases each). With 5 bases removed from V and 5 bases from J, the gap between germline ends came to 28 bases. Germline lookup yields CDR1 MNHNS and CDR2 SASEGT. The CDR3 totals 19 residues.

The chain joins TRBV24-1 to TRBJ1-2; the D is unclear. Trimming removed 4 bases from V and 3 bases from J, with 8 bases in between. The V gene's germline CDR1 is KGHDR and CDR2 SFDVKD. This CDR3 region has 13 residues. The CDR3 sequence is CATSDAQHYGYTF. CDR3 in DNA: TGTGCCACCAGTGACGCGCAGCACTATGGCTACACCTTC.

The gene calls are TRBV20-1 and TRBJ2-2, with 12 bases that match TRBD2. Germline CDR1 DFQATT, CDR2 SNEGSKA (reference sequence). V lost 6 bases, J lost 0 bases, and 5 bases stayed unmatched. The CDR3 runs to 16 residues. CDR3 region: CSAILAGGPNTGELFF. In nucleotides, the CDR3 is TGCAGTGCAATCCTAGCGGGGGGGCCGAACACCGGGGAGCTGTTTTTT.

In this sample, this clonotype turned up a few times. The chain links TRBV5-6 to TRBJ2-7; TRBD1 is a possible D gene (6 bases). Deletions cut 0 bases from V and 2 bases from J, with 15 bases between. The germline CDR1 and CDR2 sequences are SGHDT and YYEEEE. The CDR3 covers 16 residues. CDR3 nucleotides: TGTGCCAGCAGCTTGGGTATCGGACAGCAAACCTACGAGCAGTACTTC. It is translated as CASSLGIGQQTYEQYF.

Ten or more counts support this clonotype. The chain is built from TRBV7-2 and TRBJ2-5; either TRBD1 or TRBD2 may fit D (5 bases each). This CDR3 contains 14 residues. V gave up 5 bases and J gave up 4 bases, with 14 bases separating them. Germline V lookup: CDR1 SGHTA, CDR2 FQGNSA. The CDR3 spells CASSPGLGGETQYF. The CDR3 DNA reads as TGTGCCAGCAGCCCAGGGCTTGGAGGAGAGACCCAGTACTTC.

This clonotype appeared many times. The CDR3 DNA follows: TGTGCCAGCAGTCCCAGGACAGGGTATCTGTATTTT. Protein sequence: CASSPRTGYLYF. This sequence joins TRBV27 and TRBJ2-3; 8 bases agree with TRBD1. The CDR3 length is 12 residues. The trim removed 5 bases at V and 14 bases at J, leaving 9 bases unmatched. Per the germline V gene, CDR1 is MNHEY and CDR2 is SMNVEV (reference sequence).

This clonotype was observed many times. The rearrangement links TRBV7-6 to TRBJ2-7; D could derive from TRBD1 or TRBD2 (6 bases each). The germline V gene has CDR1 SGHVS and CDR2 FNYEAQ. The ends were cut back, 2 bases at V and 6 bases at J, with 14 bases in the middle. This CDR3 has 14 residues. For the CDR3, the DNA is TGTGCCAGCAGCTTAACTGAACAGGGAGGCGAGCAGTACTTC. It specifies CASSLTEQGGEQYF.

In this sample, this clonotype turned up many times. This chain connects TRBV29-1 to TRBJ2-2; 15 bases match TRBD2. The CDR3 extends over 15 amino acids. Trimming at V came to 4 bases and at J to 5 bases, leaving 2 bases not matched to a gene. The germline gives CDR1 SQVTM, CDR2 ANQGSEA. The CDR3 DNA is TGCAGCGTTGCTGGGACTAGCGGGAGGACCGGGGAGCTGTTTTTT. Translation: CSVAGTSGRTGELFF.

Many counts were recorded for this clonotype. The chain carries TRBV6-5 and TRBJ1-1, with 8 bases lining up with TRBD1. The CDR3 is 12 residues long. Germline loops: CDR1 MNHEY, CDR2 SVGAGI. Trimming at V came to 6 bases and at J to 10 bases, leaving 7 bases not matched to a gene. The chain's CDR3 is CASRFWTGRAFF. In nucleotides, the CDR3 is TGTGCCAGCAGATTCTGGACAGGGCGAGCTTTCTTT.

This clonotype was counted many times. The genes are TRBV7-9 and TRBJ1-5; the D is unclear. CDR3 length equals 13 residues. Deletions cut 4 bases from V and 7 bases from J, with 11 bases between. The germline CDR1 and CDR2 sequences are SEHNR and FQNEAQ (reference sequence). The CDR3 protein is CASSWEVGQPQHF. CDR3 nucleotides: TGTGCCAGCAGCTGGGAGGTAGGCCAGCCCCAGCATTTT.

This clonotype occurred a few times. V gene TRBV11-2 combines with J gene TRBJ2-7; 10 bases line up with TRBD2. V shed 5 bases and J 4 bases; nucleotides not matched to a gene: 11. Germline V gene sequence: CDR1 SGHAT, CDR2 FQNNGV. The CDR3 spans 16 residues. The DNA for the CDR3 is TGTGCCAGCAGCGTGGGAGCTAGCGGGAGCTCGTACGAGCAGTACTTC. Encoded protein: CASSVGASGSSYEQYF.

This clonotype showed up many times. The chain is built from TRBV4-2 and TRBJ2-1, with D perhaps being TRBD1 or TRBD2 (5 bases each). Trimming cost V 3 bases and J 8 bases, with 11 bases left between them. Per the germline V gene, CDR1 is LGHNA and CDR2 is YNFKEQ. There are 13 residues in the CDR3. The CDR3 region has the DNA TGTGCCAGCAGCCAGAGGGGAACTGATGAGCAGTTCTTC. It codes for CASSQRGTDEQFF.

This clonotype showed up many times. The V and J genes are TRBV12-3 or TRBV12-4 and TRBJ1-1, with D unclear. The CDR3 consists of 13 residues. Trimming left V 7 bases short and J 2 bases short, with 11 bases between. The CDR3 DNA reads as TGTGCCAGCACCTCGGAGCCTAACACTGAAGCTTTCTTT. Translation: CASTSEPNTEAFF.